One T cell receptor beta chain is described in this entry. Its antigen is undetermined. This table comes from immunoSEQ multiplex PCR, and its TCRdb copy is limited to in-frame clones, with some not included. The data hold about 67,000 clones, with about 85% observed a single time. These data come from a study of OX40 agonist ivuxolimab in advanced cancers. Across the study: The study enrolled dose-escalation patients with hepatocellular carcinoma, melanoma, renal cell or head and neck cancer.

Findings and limits, study-wide: Expanded clones were, on average, more numerous in CD8+ T cells than in CD4+.

Trimming took off 3 bases at V and 2 bases at J, with 10 bases between the two ends. Germline CDR1 and CDR2: SGHRS and YFSETQ. CDR3 length: 14 amino acids. This material consisted of CD4+ or CD8+ T cells sorted from blood, taken in a trial of the OX40 agonist ivuxolimab. This clonotype originated in an adult with an advanced solid tumor such as melanoma, head and neck, liver or kidney cancer. This sequence joins TRBV5-1 and TRBJ2-3, with D perhaps matching TRBD1 (6 bases). CDR3 region: CASSSGVSTDTQYF. CDR3 in DNA: TGCGCCAGCAGCTCAGGGGTTTCCACAGATACGCAGTATTTT. The variable domain in full, with the rest retrieved from reference TRBV5-1 and TRBJ2-3, is KAGVTQTPRYLIKTRGQQVTLSCSPISGHRSVSWYQQTPGQGLQFLFEYFSETQRNKGNFPGRFSGRQFSNSRSEMNVSTLELGDSALYLCASSSGVSTDTQYFGPGTRLTVL.